This T cell receptor beta chain was found in a study of blood T cell repertoires in COVID-19. Study as a whole: Samples taken during acute and convalescent COVID-19 were collected in the United States, Italy and Spain. T cells, B-cell-depleted T cells, or PBMCs provided the cDNA or gDNA that served as material.

Authors' methods: Amplification from reference gene primers served as the basis for estimated nucleated cell counts. Produced via immunoSEQ multiplex PCR; TCRdb's table is partial and in-frame only. Clone size and V and J calls were adopted from that table, with D and trimming inferred from the DNA. This repertoire shows a few hundred thousand clones, about nine tenths found once; its top ten account for roughly 2.3%. The junction had 16 bases not matched to a gene; V was cut back by 4 bases and J by 5 bases. The CDR3 length is 17 residues. Germline CDR1 SGHDT, CDR2 YYEEEE. The sequence was obtained from a man aged 25 to 40 who had recovered from COVID-19. The material sequenced was peripheral blood. The chain carries TRBV5-6 and TRBJ2-5, with TRBD2 matching 8 bases. CDR3 residues: CASSRTPGLGPGETQYF. CDR3 DNA: TGTGCCAGCAGCAGGACCCCGGGACTAGGGCCGGGTGAGACCCAGTACTTC.